These T cell receptor beta chains were read from a single sample in a study of blood T cell repertoires in COVID-19. The protocol was immunoSEQ multiplex PCR, while the TCRdb copy is restricted to in-frame clones and leaves out a portion. Among roughly 180,000 clones listed, roughly four fifths were seen once. Material for sequencing was peripheral blood. The source of these receptors is a woman aged 40 to 50 with COVID-19, enrolled during active disease. Both conserved end residues are part of each CDR3. The D gene is left open where the match is weak. The size entry is marked missing in some rows and otherwise reads once, few, many or a size class.

TRBV2,TRBJ2-5,.,TRBD1,CASTQDRGRETQYF,TGTGCCAGCACTCAGGACAGGGGGCGAGAGACCCAGTACTTC
TRBV19,TRBJ2-5,.,TRBD1,CASRQLAGGSSQTQYF,TGTGCCAGTAGACAACTCGCAGGGGGCTCTAGTCAGACCCAGTACTTC
TRBV28,TRBJ2-3,.,.,CASSSPGTPQYF,TGTGCCAGCAGTTCACCGGGAACCCCGCAGTATTTT
TRBV11-3,TRBJ2-1,.,TRBD1,CASSFGTGGIEQFF,TGTGCCAGCAGCTTTGGGACAGGGGGCATTGAGCAGTTCTTC
TRBV19,TRBJ2-6,.,.,CASIDGGSGANVLTF,TGTGCCAGTATCGACGGAGGCTCAGGAGCCAACGTCCTGACTTTC
TRBV7-8,TRBJ2-1,once,.,CASSPTGGVGYNEQFF,TGTGCCAGCAGCCCTACCGGCGGGGTAGGGTACAATGAGCAGTTCTTC
TRBV28,TRBJ2-7,.,.,CASSFYFEQYF,TGTGCCAGCAGTTTCTATTTCGAGCAGTACTTC
TRBV10-3,TRBJ2-3,.,.,CAISPTSTDTQYF,TGTGCCATCAGTCCTACCAGCACAGATACGCAGTATTTT
TRBV7-9,TRBJ1-4,.,.,CASSFDRVKLFF,TGTGCCAGCAGCTTCGACAGAGTAAAACTGTTTTTT
TRBV11-2,TRBJ2-1,.,TRBD2,CASSRTHGLAGGEQFF,TGTGCCAGCAGCCGCACCCACGGACTAGCGGGGGGTGAGCAGTTCTTC
TRBV7-2,TRBJ1-5,.,.,CASSYGRGQPQHF,TGTGCCAGCAGCTACGGGCGGGGACAGCCCCAGCATTTT
TRBV7-7,TRBJ2-1,.,TRBD1,CASSPDRVNEQFF,TGTGCTAGCAGCCCGGACAGGGTCAATGAGCAGTTCTTC
TRBV4-2,TRBJ2-3,.,.,CASSQAAGYTDTQYF,TGTGCCAGCAGCCAAGCGGCAGGGTACACAGATACGCAGTATTTT
TRBV30,TRBJ1-6,.,TRBD1,CAWKWVDRGNSPLHF,TGTGCCTGGAAGTGGGTGGACAGGGGCAATTCACCCCTCCACTTT
TRBV19,TRBJ1-6,once,TRBD1,CASSIAQTGGNSPLHF,TGTGCCAGTAGTATAGCCCAGACAGGGGGAAATTCACCCCTCCACTTT
TRBV29-1,TRBJ2-2,.,.,CSVVMNRDTGELFF,TGCAGCGTCGTAATGAACAGGGACACCGGGGAGCTGTTTTTT
TRBV3-1/TRBV3-2,TRBJ2-1,once,TRBD1,CASSHYTGGLSRNEQFF,TGTGCCAGCAGCCATTACACAGGGGGGTTGAGCAGGAATGAGCAGTTCTTC
TRBV2,TRBJ2-3,.,TRBD1,CASSDRAPSTDTQYF,TGTGCCAGCAGCGACAGGGCCCCCAGCACAGATACGCAGTATTTT
TRBV2,TRBJ2-1,once,TRBD2,CASSEARGRAVQFF,TGTGCCAGCAGTGAAGCGCGGGGGAGGGCAGTGCAGTTCTTC
TRBV10-3,TRBJ2-5,.,TRBD2,CAISESGGGQETQYF,TGTGCCATCAGTGAGAGCGGGGGAGGTCAAGAGACCCAGTACTTC
TRBV6-4,TRBJ1-2,few,.,CASSDPPVTGEINYGYTF,TGTGCCAGCAGTGACCCGCCCGTAACCGGGGAAATTAACTATGGCTACACCTTC
TRBV4-2,TRBJ2-5,.,.,CASSQDPGSQETQYF,TGTGCCAGCAGCCAAGATCCGGGGTCCCAAGAGACCCAGTACTTC
TRBV24-1,TRBJ2-3,once,.,CATRAGQPLMDTQYF,TGTGCCACCAGGGCGGGACAGCCCCTCATGGATACGCAGTATTTT
TRBV12-3/TRBV12-4,TRBJ1-1,few,.,CASSLSWNTEAFF,TGTGCCAGCAGTTTATCATGGAACACTGAAGCTTTCTTT
TRBV7-3,TRBJ2-3,.,TRBD2,CASSLRPIHSGSTDTQYF,TGTGCCAGCAGCCTACGTCCCATCCATAGCGGGAGCACAGATACGCAGTATTTT
TRBV29-1,TRBJ2-3,.,.,CSVGDVTDTQYF,TGCAGCGTGGGAGACGTCACAGATACGCAGTATTTT
TRBV6-5,TRBJ2-2,.,.,CASRGQKSTGELFF,TGTGCCAGCAGAGGACAGAAAAGCACCGGGGAGCTGTTTTTT
TRBV11-1,TRBJ1-1,.,TRBD1,CASRLTGRITEAFF,TGTGCCAGCAGGTTGACAGGGCGGATCACTGAAGCTTTCTTT
TRBV27,TRBJ2-1,.,TRBD2,CASSSEGLPYNEQFF,TGTGCCAGCAGTTCGGAGGGACTACCATACAATGAGCAGTTCTTC
TRBV19,TRBJ1-5,few,.,CASSAGVQPQHF,TGTGCCAGTAGTGCAGGGGTCCAGCCCCAGCATTTT
TRBV30,TRBJ2-7,.,.,CAWSISGEQYF,TGTGCCTGGAGTATTAGTGGTGAGCAGTACTTC
TRBV19,TRBJ1-5,.,.,CASSISRQPQHF,TGTGCCAGTAGTATTAGCCGTCAGCCCCAGCATTTT
TRBV5-1,TRBJ2-1,.,TRBD2,CASSFTSGSYDEQFF,TGCGCCAGCAGTTTCACTAGCGGGAGTTACGATGAGCAGTTCTTC
TRBV28,TRBJ2-3,.,TRBD2,CASSLTSGRTDTQYF,TGTGCCAGCAGTCTGACTAGCGGGAGAACAGATACGCAGTATTTT
TRBV14,TRBJ2-7,.,TRBD1,CASSPIGQGTYEQYF,TGTGCCAGCAGCCCTATAGGACAGGGCACCTACGAGCAGTACTTC
TRBV2,TRBJ2-1,.,.,CASSVTGNSYNEQFF,TGTGCCAGCAGCGTCACAGGGAACTCCTACAATGAGCAGTTCTTC
TRBV10-1,TRBJ2-1,.,.,CASSESGEPLHEQFF,TGCGCCAGCAGTGAGTCAGGGGAACCCCTCCATGAGCAGTTCTTC
TRBV5-6,TRBJ2-6,.,TRBD1,CASSLVLKDRSGANVLTF,TGTGCCAGCAGCTTGGTTCTTAAGGACAGGTCTGGGGCCAACGTCCTGACTTTC
TRBV14,TRBJ2-3,.,.,CASSQVLPGGTDTQYF,TGTGCCAGCAGCCAAGTTCTTCCGGGTGGCACAGATACGCAGTATTTT
TRBV6-5,TRBJ1-1,.,.,CASMRGASLEAFF,TGTGCCAGCATGCGGGGCGCTTCCTTAGAAGCTTTCTTT
TRBV19,TRBJ1-5,.,TRBD1,CATRDRGPQPQHF,TGTGCCACCCGGGACAGGGGGCCCCAGCCCCAGCATTTT
TRBV4-1,TRBJ2-5,.,TRBD2,CASSHKTSGVGGETQYF,TGCGCCAGCAGCCATAAGACTAGCGGAGTGGGCGGGGAGACCCAGTACTTC
TRBV18,TRBJ2-7,once,.,CASSTTPGDEQYF,TGTGCCAGCTCGACTACTCCTGGGGACGAGCAGTACTTC
TRBV9,TRBJ1-5,.,.,CASSSGLEQPQHF,TGTGCCAGCAGCTCGGGGTTAGAACAGCCCCAGCATTTT